These 24 T cell receptor beta chains originate from one sample sequenced in a study of cytomegalovirus exposure and HLA in healthy donors. Both 60 Vbeta primers and 13 Jbeta primers went into the PCR. The method was immunoSEQ multiplex PCR; TCRdb's version includes in-frame clones alone and lacks a portion of them. Here the sample spans just over 150,000 clones, roughly 70% being singletons. Sequencing input: PBMCs. These receptors came from a man aged 35 to 55 in good health and CMV-seropositive.

The chain employs TRBV7-8 and TRBJ2-1; 9 nucleotides align to TRBD2. Unmatched junction bases numbered 12, after V lost 6 bases and J lost 6 bases. Germline V gene lookup returns CDR1 SGHVS and CDR2 FQNEAQ. This CDR3 comprises 16 residues. Here the CDR3 reads CASSPRRLAGSNEQFF. CDR3 DNA: TGTGCCAGCAGTCCCAGGCGGCTAGCGGGGTCCAATGAGCAGTTCTTC.

The CDR3 protein is CASSQGAETDTQYF. In nucleotides, the CDR3 is TGTGCCAGCAGCCAGGGGGCCGAGACGGATACGCAGTATTTT. The chain couples TRBV11-3 to TRBJ2-3; TRBD1 aligns across 8 bases. Germline V gene sequence: CDR1 SGHNT, CDR2 YENEEA. CDR3 length: 14 residues. With V trimmed by 5 bases and J by 6 bases, 7 bases remained unmatched.

V gene TRBV6-4 combines with J gene TRBJ2-3, with 8 nucleotides matching TRBD2. This CDR3 is 15 amino acids long. Trimming at V came to 7 bases and at J to 2 bases, leaving 8 bases not matched to a gene. Germline V lookup: CDR1 MRHNA, CDR2 SNTAGT. This CDR3 is CASTPSGGNTDTQYF. The CDR3 DNA sequence: TGTGCCAGCACACCGAGCGGGGGAAACACAGATACGCAGTATTTT.

The chain employs TRBV25-1 and TRBJ1-4; 8 bases align to TRBD1. Per germline, CDR1 MGHDK and CDR2 SYGVNS. With V trimmed by 3 bases and J by 7 bases, 4 bases remained unmatched. The CDR3 loop spans 14 amino acids. The CDR3 bases are TGTGCCAGCAGTGACCGGGACAGGACTGAAAAACTGTTTTTT. As protein: CASSDRDRTEKLFF.

The gene calls are TRBV7-2 and TRBJ2-7, with TRBD2 matching 7 bases. Trimming took 5 bases from V and 6 from J; bases not matched to a gene: 4. The V gene's germline CDR1 is SGHTA and CDR2 FQGNSA. The CDR3 sequence is 12 residues long. For the CDR3, the DNA is TGTGCCAGCAGCCGTACGGGAGGCGAGCAGTACTTC. It is translated as CASSRTGGEQYF.

The chain uses TRBV7-9 and TRBJ2-7; D is unclear. The CDR3 runs 13 residues. Germline CDR1 SEHNR, CDR2 FQNEAQ (reference sequence). The V end lost 4 bases, the J end lost 8 bases, and 15 bases lay between the germline ends. As DNA, the CDR3 is TGTGCCAGCAGCTCCCTGTCCCTAGTAAAGCAGTACTTC. Protein sequence: CASSSLSLVKQYF. Full variable domain (remainder filled in from reference TRBV7-9 and TRBJ2-7): DTGVSQNPRHKITKRGQNVTFRCDPISEHNRLYWYRQTLGQGPEFLTYFQNEAQLEKSRLLSDRFSAERPKGSFSTLEIQRTEQGDSAMYLCASSSLSLVKQYFGPGTRLTVT.

The chain carries TRBV6-1 and TRBJ1-2; 8 bases match TRBD1. Germline CDR1 MNHNS, CDR2 SASEGT. J was trimmed by 3 bases and V by 7 bases; bases with no gene match: 10. The CDR3 is made up of 15 amino acids. CDR3 nucleotide sequence: TGTGCCAGCAAAACCACCGGGACAGGCGACTATGGCTACACCTTC. Encoded protein: CASKTTGTGDYGYTF.

In this sample, this clone turned up a few times. V and J are TRBV7-9 and TRBJ2-2, with 9 bases matching TRBD1. Germline lookup yields CDR1 SEHNR and CDR2 FQNEAQ (reference sequence). The CDR3 has 15 amino acids. J lost 6 bases, V lost 6 bases, and 8 bases had no gene match. CDR3 protein: CASRPGTGPAGELFF. The CDR3 nucleotides read TGTGCCAGCAGGCCCGGGACAGGGCCGGCCGGGGAGCTGTTTTTT. Using reference TRBV7-9 and TRBJ2-2 for the parts outside the CDR3, the full variable domain is DTGVSQNPRHKITKRGQNVTFRCDPISEHNRLYWYRQTLGQGPEFLTYFQNEAQLEKSRLLSDRFSAERPKGSFSTLEIQRTEQGDSAMYLCASRPGTGPAGELFFGEGSRLTVL.

The chain couples TRBV5-4 to TRBJ1-6, with D possibly TRBD1 on 5 matching bases. CDR1 and CDR2 from the germline V gene are SGHNT and YYREEE (reference sequence). Trimming pared 4 bases from V and 4 bases from J, leaving 12 bases between. This CDR3 is 15 amino acids long. The CDR3 region has the DNA TGTGCCAGCAGCGGGGGGACTGAATATAATTCACCCCTCCACTTT. It translates to CASSGGTEYNSPLHF.

The V gene is TRBV6-1, the J gene TRBJ1-4; D gene unclear. The CDR3 extends over 12 amino acids. The V gene lost 8 bases and the J gene lost 8 bases, with 12 bases spanning the gap. Germline lookup yields CDR1 MNHNS and CDR2 SASEGT. CDR3 nucleotides: TGTGCCAGCGGTCCCCGTCGGGAAAAACTGTTTTTT. It translates to CASGPRREKLFF.

This clone was picked up a small number of times. The rearrangement uses TRBV7-9 and TRBJ2-7; D gene unclear. Trimming removed 4 bases at V and 3 bases at J, with 7 bases between. Germline CDR1 and CDR2: SEHNR and FQNEAQ (reference sequence). There are 12 residues in the CDR3. CDR3 sequence reads: CASSYYYYEQYF. In DNA form, the CDR3 reads TGTGCCAGCAGCTACTACTACTACGAGCAGTACTTC.

J is TRBJ1-4 and V is TRBV18; 8 bases align to TRBD1. Unmatched junction bases numbered 6, after V lost 2 bases and J lost 4 bases. The CDR3 is 16 residues long. Germline assignment: CDR1 KGHSH and CDR2 LQKENI. CDR3 bases: TGTGCCAGCTCACCAATGGGACAGGCCAATAATGAAAAACTGTTTTTT. Translated, it gives CASSPMGQANNEKLFF.

This clone was observed a handful of times. This sequence joins TRBV7-9 and TRBJ1-2; 9 nucleotides line up with TRBD1. The CDR3 contains 15 residues. V gave up 6 bases and J gave up 3 bases; unmatched junction bases: 8. CDR1 SEHNR and CDR2 FQNEAQ come from the germline V gene (reference sequence). The CDR3 region has the DNA TGTGCCAGCAGTTCCAAAACAGGGGGCTACTATGGCTACACCTTC. It encodes CASSSKTGGYYGYTF.

J is TRBJ2-2 and V is TRBV18, with 8 bases matching TRBD1. V was clipped by 3 bases and J by 6 bases; unmatched bases: 3. The CDR3 spans 14 residues. Looked up from germline, CDR1 is KGHSH and CDR2 is LQKENI. CDR3 amino acids: CASSPNRGSGELFF. In DNA, the CDR3 is TGTGCCAGCTCACCTAACAGGGGGTCCGGGGAGCTGTTTTTT.

In its sample, this clone was seen once. The rearrangement uses TRBV14 and TRBJ2-1; 11 bases are a match to TRBD2. The CDR3 loop spans 17 amino acids. Germline V gene sequence: CDR1 SGHDN, CDR2 FVKESK. Trimming removed 4 bases from V and 4 bases from J; junction bases left unmatched: 9. CDR3 sequence (DNA): TGTGCCAGCAGCCCAAGAGGAGGGACTAGCGGTTACAATGAGCAGTTCTTC. It codes for CASSPRGGTSGYNEQFF.

The chain is built from TRBV10-2 and TRBJ1-3, with D perhaps matching TRBD1 (6 bases). CDR1 WSHSY and CDR2 SAAADI come from the germline V gene. CDR3 length: 15 residues. V gave up 10 bases and J gave up 4 bases, with 20 bases separating them. The CDR3 nucleotides are TGCGCCACCTCCTCCGCACAGGGCCCCGGAAACACCATATATTTT. Translation: CATSSAQGPGNTIYF.

CDR3 in DNA: TGTGCCAGCAGTGCAGGATTCTCCTACGAGCAGTACTTC. Amino acids: CASSAGFSYEQYF. The gene calls are TRBV6-1 and TRBJ2-7, with no clear D. Between the trimmed V and J ends, which lost 4 bases and 0 bases, there was a span of 7 bases. CDR1 and CDR2 from the germline V gene are MNHNS and SASEGT. The length of the CDR3 is 13 residues.

The J gene is TRBJ1-1, the V gene TRBV5-8, with a possible D match to TRBD1 (6 bases). Trimming took off 1 base at V and 6 bases at J, with 13 bases between the two ends. CDR1 is SGHTS, CDR2 YDEGEE, per germline. This CDR3 spans 14 amino acids. CDR3 protein: CASSLPNQGPEAFF. In DNA, the CDR3 is TGTGCCAGCAGCTTGCCGAACCAGGGGCCTGAAGCTTTCTTT.

This rearrangement joins TRBV7-9 to TRBJ2-1, with a possible D match to TRBD1 (6 bases). The length of the CDR3 is 17 residues. Trimming cost V 5 bases and J 0 bases, with 17 bases left between them. Germline V CDR1 and CDR2: SEHNR, FQNEAQ (reference sequence). In DNA form, the CDR3 reads TGTGCCAGCAGCCCAAGACTGGACAGAAGCTCCTACAATGAGCAGTTCTTC. Encoded protein: CASSPRLDRSSYNEQFF.

The rearrangement uses TRBV30 and TRBJ2-1; TRBD1 might be the D (7 bases). This CDR3 region has 15 residues. Germline CDR1 is GTSNPN and CDR2 is SVGIG (reference sequence). V was shortened by 1 base and J by 4 bases, with 14 bases between the two germline ends. CDR3 in amino acids: CAWSGGGGLYNEQFF. The CDR3 DNA is TGTGCCTGGAGTGGCGGAGGGGGCCTTTACAATGAGCAGTTCTTC.

This rearrangement joins TRBV30 to TRBJ1-2; D is unresolved. This CDR3 comprises 11 residues. The germline V gene has CDR1 GTSNPN and CDR2 SVGIG (reference sequence). Trimming shortened V by 2 bases and J by 13 bases, and 14 bases separated the two germline ends. DNA for the CDR3: TGTGCCTGGAGTCTCGAGGGAGCCGGCACCTTC. Residues: CAWSLEGAGTF.

V gene TRBV7-9 combines with J gene TRBJ1-6, with no clear D. This CDR3 has 14 residues. V was pared by 2 bases and J by 5 bases, with 7 bases between. Germline assignment: CDR1 SEHNR and CDR2 FQNEAQ (reference sequence). The CDR3 loop reads CASSLLQNNSPLHF. In nucleotides, the CDR3 is TGTGCCAGCAGCTTACTCCAGAATAATTCACCCCTCCACTTT.

This clone was recorded a few times. The CDR3 sequence: CSAGTGVYEQYF. CDR3 coding DNA: TGCAGCGCAGGGACAGGGGTCTACGAGCAGTACTTC. The chain carries TRBV29-1 and TRBJ2-7; 10 bases are a match to TRBD1. V trimming: 7 bases; J trimming: 3 bases; junction bases outside the gene matches: 3. Germline CDR1 and CDR2: SQVTM and ANQGSEA. There are 12 residues in the CDR3.

The chain links TRBV29-1 to TRBJ1-4; 7 nucleotides agree with TRBD1. Germline lookup yields CDR1 SQVTM and CDR2 ANQGSEA. This CDR3 spans 13 amino acids. The junction had 9 bases not matched to a gene; V was cut back by 6 bases and J by 8 bases. The chain's CDR3 is CSVRQGLGEKLFF. In DNA form, the CDR3 reads TGCAGCGTGAGACAGGGCCTAGGAGAAAAACTGTTTTTT.